This T cell receptor (beta chain) was identified during a study of T cell changes during pregnancy in multiple sclerosis. TCRdb's copy holds only in-frame clones and misses some; the assay was immunoSEQ multiplex PCR. The data contain around 60,000 clones, around nine tenths of them singletons. Germline CDR1 KGHSH, CDR2 LQKENI. This CDR3 contains 17 residues. V was clipped by 0 bases and J by 0 bases, with 12 bases between them. This chain uses TRBV18 with TRBJ1-5; perhaps TRBD1 as D (5 bases). The receptor comes from a female donor with multiple sclerosis, enrolled in a pregnancy study. This specimen consisted of peripheral blood, obtained in the second trimester of pregnancy. Here the CDR3 reads CASSPPGGIDSNQPQHF. As DNA, the CDR3 is TGTGCCAGCTCACCACCGGGGGGAATTGATAGCAATCAGCCCCAGCATTTT.